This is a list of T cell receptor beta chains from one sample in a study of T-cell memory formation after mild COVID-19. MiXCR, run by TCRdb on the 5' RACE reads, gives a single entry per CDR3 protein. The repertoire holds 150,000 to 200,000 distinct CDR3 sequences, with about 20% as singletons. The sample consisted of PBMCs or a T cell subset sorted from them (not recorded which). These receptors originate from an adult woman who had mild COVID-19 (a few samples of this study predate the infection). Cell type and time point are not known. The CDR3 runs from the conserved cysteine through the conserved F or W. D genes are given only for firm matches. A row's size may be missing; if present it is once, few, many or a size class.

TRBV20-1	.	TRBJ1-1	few	CSASSVEAFF	TGCAGTGCTAGTTCGGTTGAAGCTTTCTTT
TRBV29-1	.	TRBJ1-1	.	CSVEGGAVEAFF	TGCAGCGTTGAAGGGGGGGCGGTTGAAGCTTTCTTT
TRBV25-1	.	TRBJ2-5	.	CASSEVGQRETQYF	TGTGCCAGCAGTGAAGTCGGACAGAGGGAGACCCAGTACTTC
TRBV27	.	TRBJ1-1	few	CASSPRNTEAFF	TGTGCCAGCAGTCCCAGGAACACTGAAGCTTTCTTT
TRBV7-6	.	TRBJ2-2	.	CASSSLQADDPVNTGELFF	TGTGCCAGCAGTTCTCTCCAGGCAGACGACCCCGTGAACACCGGGGAGCTGTTTTTT
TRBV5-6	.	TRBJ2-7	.	CASSLGGATREYF	TGTGCCAGCAGCTTGGGTGGGGCGACCCGAGAGTACTTC
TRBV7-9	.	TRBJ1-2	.	CASSQVGQNGYTF	TGTGCCAGCAGCCAGGTGGGGCAGAATGGCTACACCTTC
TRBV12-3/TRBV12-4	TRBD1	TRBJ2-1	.	CASRTGGRNEQFF	TGTGCCAGCCGCACAGGGGGCAGGAATGAGCAGTTCTTC
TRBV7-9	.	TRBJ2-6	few	CASSLVGWDGANVLTF	TGTGCCAGCAGCTTAGTGGGGTGGGATGGGGCCAACGTCCTGACTTTC
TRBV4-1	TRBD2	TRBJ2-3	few	CASSPRGETDTQYF	TGCGCCAGCAGCCCGCGGGGGGAAACAGATACGCAGTATTTT
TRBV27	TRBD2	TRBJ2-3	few	CASSPYLSGSVTDTQYF	TGTGCCAGCAGTCCGTACCTTAGCGGGAGCGTCACAGATACGCAGTATTTT
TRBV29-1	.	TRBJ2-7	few	CSGWHSAKQYF	TGCAGCGGATGGCATAGCGCGAAGCAGTACTTC
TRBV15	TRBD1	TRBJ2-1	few	CATSRDRDYNEQFF	TGTGCCACCAGCCGGGACAGGGACTACAATGAGCAGTTCTTC
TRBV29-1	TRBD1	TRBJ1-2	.	CSVESPRGHGYTF	TGCAGCGTTGAATCCCCAAGGGGGCACGGCTACACCTTC
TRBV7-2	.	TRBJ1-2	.	CASSVPGGDRNYGYTF	TGTGCCAGCAGCGTCCCCGGAGGGGATCGTAACTATGGCTACACCTTC
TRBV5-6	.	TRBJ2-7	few	CASSRDGDKGIYEQYF	TGTGCCAGCAGCCGCGACGGGGATAAGGGGATCTACGAGCAGTACTTC
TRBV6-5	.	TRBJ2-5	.	CASLPGYQETQYF	TGTGCCAGCTTGCCGGGGTACCAAGAGACCCAGTACTTC
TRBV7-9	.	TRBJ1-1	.	CASSSTGRIEAFF	TGTGCCAGCAGCTCGACAGGTAGGATAGAAGCTTTCTTT
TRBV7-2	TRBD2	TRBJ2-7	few	CASSSLGAGAHEQYF	TGTGCCAGCAGCTCGCTCGGAGCGGGAGCCCACGAGCAGTACTTC
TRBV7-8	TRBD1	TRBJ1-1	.	CASSLGNRGNTEAFF	TGTGCCAGCAGCTTAGGTAACAGGGGGAACACTGAAGCTTTCTTT
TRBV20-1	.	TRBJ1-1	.	CSAIPRVGVRTEAFF	TGCAGTGCTATCCCCAGGGTGGGGGTGAGGACTGAAGCTTTCTTT
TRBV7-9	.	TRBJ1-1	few	CASSFSTEAFF	TGTGCCAGCAGCTTCAGCACTGAAGCTTTCTTT
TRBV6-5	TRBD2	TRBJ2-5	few	CASSAGGQETQYF	TGTGCCAGCAGTGCGGGGGGACAAGAGACCCAGTACTTC
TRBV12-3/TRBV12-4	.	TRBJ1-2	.	CASSAGPGNYGYTF	TGTGCCAGCAGTGCCGGGCCGGGCAACTATGGCTACACCTTC
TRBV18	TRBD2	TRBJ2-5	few	CASSLYGLADPKETQYF	TGTGCCAGCTCACTCTACGGACTAGCGGACCCTAAAGAGACCCAGTACTTC
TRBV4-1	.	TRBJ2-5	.	CASSHANEGGTQYF	TGCGCCAGCAGCCACGCCAACGAGGGGGGGACCCAGTACTTC
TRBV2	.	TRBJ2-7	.	CASSASIREQYF	TGTGCCAGCAGTGCATCTATCCGCGAGCAGTACTTC
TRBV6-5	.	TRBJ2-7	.	CASSYFSGNYEQYF	TGTGCCAGCAGTTACTTTAGCGGAAACTACGAGCAGTACTTC
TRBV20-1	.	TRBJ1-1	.	CSARDLVGENTEAFF	TGCAGTGCTAGAGATCTGGTGGGGGAGAACACTGAAGCTTTCTTT
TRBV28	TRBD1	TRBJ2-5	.	CASLGQPQETQYF	TGTGCCAGCTTGGGACAGCCTCAAGAGACCCAGTACTTC
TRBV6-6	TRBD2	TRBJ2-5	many	CASRGGRGGLETQYF	TGTGCCAGCAGGGGAGGACGGGGGGGCCTTGAGACCCAGTACTTC
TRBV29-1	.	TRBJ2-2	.	CSVEEEGEYPGELFF	TGCAGCGTTGAAGAGGAAGGAGAGTACCCCGGGGAGCTGTTTTTT
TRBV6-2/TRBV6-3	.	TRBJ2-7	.	CASSYSIPDSYEQYF	TGTGCCAGCAGTTACTCGATCCCGGACAGCTACGAGCAGTACTTC
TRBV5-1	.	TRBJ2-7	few	CASSPPDRAADEQYF	TGCGCCAGCAGCCCCCCCGACAGAGCGGCGGATGAGCAGTACTTC
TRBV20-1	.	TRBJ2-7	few	CSANAPGAWYEQYF	TGCAGTGCAAACGCGCCCGGGGCCTGGTACGAGCAGTACTTC
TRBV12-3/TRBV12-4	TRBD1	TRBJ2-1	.	CASLTGQGGDEQFF	TGTGCCAGCCTGACGGGACAGGGAGGGGATGAGCAGTTCTTC
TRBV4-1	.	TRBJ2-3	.	CASSHRSNAPTDTQYF	TGCGCCAGCAGCCATAGATCCAACGCGCCCACAGATACGCAGTATTTT
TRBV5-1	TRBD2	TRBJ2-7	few	CASSSGLAEPYEQYF	TGCGCCAGCAGCTCCGGACTAGCGGAGCCCTACGAGCAGTACTTC
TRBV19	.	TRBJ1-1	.	CATSLGGGWDTEAFF	TGTGCCACCTCATTGGGAGGGGGATGGGACACTGAAGCTTTCTTT
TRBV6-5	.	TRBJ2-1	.	CASSYGREPSDEQFF	TGTGCCAGCAGTTACGGGCGTGAGCCATCGGATGAGCAGTTCTTC
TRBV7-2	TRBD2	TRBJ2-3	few	CASSFRAGEGLADTQYF	TGTGCCAGCAGCTTTAGAGCGGGAGAGGGTTTGGCAGATACGCAGTATTTT
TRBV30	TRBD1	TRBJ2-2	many	CAWSVYILGTGERNTGELFF	TGTGCCTGGAGTGTATATATTCTCGGGACAGGCGAGCGCAACACCGGGGAGCTGTTTTTT
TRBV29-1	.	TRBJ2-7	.	CSVEAGDSYEQYF	TGCAGCGTTGAAGCGGGAGACTCCTACGAGCAGTACTTC
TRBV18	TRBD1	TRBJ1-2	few	CASSLLDRDGYTF	TGTGCCAGCTCACTCCTGGACAGGGATGGCTACACCTTC
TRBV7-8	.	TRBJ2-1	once	CASSSDRHEQFF	TGTGCCAGCAGCTCCGACAGGCATGAGCAGTTCTTC
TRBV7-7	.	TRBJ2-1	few	CASSLAEPGEQFF	TGTGCCAGCAGCTTAGCCGAACCGGGCGAGCAGTTCTTC
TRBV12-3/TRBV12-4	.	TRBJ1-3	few	CASSSGELSGNTIYF	TGTGCCAGCAGTTCGGGTGAACTCTCTGGAAACACCATATATTTT
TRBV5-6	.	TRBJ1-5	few	CASSLALTGGEEPQHF	TGTGCCAGCAGCTTGGCCCTGACAGGCGGAGAGGAGCCCCAGCATTTT
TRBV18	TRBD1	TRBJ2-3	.	CASSLGQEYTDTQYF	TGTGCCAGCTCACTGGGACAGGAGTACACAGATACGCAGTATTTT
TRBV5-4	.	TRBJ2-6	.	CASSFTGLGANVLTF	TGTGCCAGCAGCTTTACAGGTCTTGGGGCCAACGTCCTGACTTTC
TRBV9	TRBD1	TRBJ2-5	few	CASSDRSGTAQETQYF	TGTGCCAGCAGCGACCGTTCCGGGACAGCTCAAGAGACCCAGTACTTC
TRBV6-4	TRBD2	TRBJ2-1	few	CASTASGGALRSEQFF	TGTGCCAGCACAGCCAGCGGGGGGGCCTTGAGAAGTGAGCAGTTCTTC
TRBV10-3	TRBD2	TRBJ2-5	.	CAISEGLAGEETQYF	TGTGCCATCAGTGAAGGGCTAGCGGGAGAAGAGACCCAGTACTTC
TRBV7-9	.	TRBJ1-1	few	CASSSPGETTEAFF	TGTGCCAGCAGCTCTCCGGGGGAAACGACTGAAGCTTTCTTT
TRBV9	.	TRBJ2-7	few	CASSVGLPTYEQYF	TGTGCCAGCAGCGTCGGACTTCCGACCTACGAGCAGTACTTC